This T cell receptor (beta chain) is drawn from a study of cytomegalovirus exposure and HLA in healthy donors. The study's findings and limits: Most observed TCR sequences were rare, whereas some public TCRs were detected in many donors. As a later analysis revealed, the rate of TCR association differed by HLA locus, with DRB1 most and HLA-C fewest. 16,951 TCR beta sequences were associated with HLA alleles at 0.05 false discovery rate in a later analysis.

Those who donated were healthy bone marrow donors. A word on this clone: Antigen unknown.

The germline V gene has CDR1 SGHTA and CDR2 FQGNSA. CDR3 size: 15 residues. Trimming cost V 5 bases and J 3 bases; bases outside gene matches: 5. PCR used 60 Vbeta primers and 13 Jbeta primers. Generated by immunoSEQ multiplex PCR, the TCRdb table keeps only in-frame clones and is missing some. The data hold over 65,000 clones, with around 80% observed a single time. This TCR came from a woman aged 25 to 39 in good health and CMV-seropositive. Sequencing was carried out using PBMCs. V and J are TRBV7-2 and TRBJ1-3; TRBD1 agrees at 9 bases. CDR3 sequence reads: CASSEQGAGGNTIYF. For the CDR3, the DNA is TGTGCCAGCAGCGAACAGGGGGCAGGTGGAAACACCATATATTTT.